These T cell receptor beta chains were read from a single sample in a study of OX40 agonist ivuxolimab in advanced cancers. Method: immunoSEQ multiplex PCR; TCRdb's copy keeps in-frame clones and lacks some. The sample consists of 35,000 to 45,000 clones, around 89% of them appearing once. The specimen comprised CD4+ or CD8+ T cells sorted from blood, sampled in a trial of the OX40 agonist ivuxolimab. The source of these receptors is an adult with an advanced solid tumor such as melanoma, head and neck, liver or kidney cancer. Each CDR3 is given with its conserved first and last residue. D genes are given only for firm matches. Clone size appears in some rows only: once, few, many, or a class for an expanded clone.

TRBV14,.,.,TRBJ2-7,TGTGCCAGCAGTAAGGGTTGGGGCCAGGGTGAAGAGCAGTACTTC,CASSKGWGQGEEQYF
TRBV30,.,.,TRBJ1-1,TGTGCCTGGAGTGTACATGGAACCCCTGACCTGGCTTTCTTT,CAWSVHGTPDLAFF
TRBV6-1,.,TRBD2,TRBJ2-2,TGTGCCAGCAGTGTTGGACTAGCGGGAGTGACCGGGGAGCTGTTTTTT,CASSVGLAGVTGELFF
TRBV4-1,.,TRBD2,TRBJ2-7,TGCGCCAGCAGCCTTAAGAGCGGGAACACCTACGAGCAGTACTTC,CASSLKSGNTYEQYF
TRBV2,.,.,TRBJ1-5,TGTGCCAGCAGTGAACTGAGGACAGCTCAGCCCCAGCATTTT,CASSELRTAQPQHF
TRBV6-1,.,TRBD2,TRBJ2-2,TGTGCCAGCAGAGAGGGACTAGCGGGCACCGGGGAGCTGTTTTTT,CASREGLAGTGELFF
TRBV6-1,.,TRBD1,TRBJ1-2,TGTGCCAGCACCTTAAGCCCCTTAGGGGGCTACGGCTACACCTTC,CASTLSPLGGYGYTF
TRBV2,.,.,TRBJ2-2,TGTGCCAGCCTTTACACCGGGGAGCTGTTTTTT,CASLYTGELFF
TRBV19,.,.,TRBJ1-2,TGTGCCAGTAGTATAGGACAGGAATATAACTATGGCTACACCTTC,CASSIGQEYNYGYTF
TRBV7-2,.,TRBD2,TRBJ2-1,TGTGCCAGCAGCCCCGGGGGGGGGATGAATGAGCAGTTCTTC,CASSPGGGMNEQFF
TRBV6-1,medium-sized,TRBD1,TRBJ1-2,TGTGCCAGCATGTCGGGACAGAGCAACTATGGCTACACCTTC,CASMSGQSNYGYTF
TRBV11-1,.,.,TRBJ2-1,TGTGCCAGCAGCCATGGGTCGGACACATCCGCCTACAATGAGCAGTTCTTC,CASSHGSDTSAYNEQFF
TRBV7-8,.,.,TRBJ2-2,TGTGCCAGCAGCCGTAAGATGGGGGCCGGGGAGCTGTTTTTT,CASSRKMGAGELFF
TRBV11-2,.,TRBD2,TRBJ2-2,TGTGCCAGCAATACGGGGGGGTCGAACACCGGGGAGCTGTTTTTT,CASNTGGSNTGELFF
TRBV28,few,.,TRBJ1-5,TGTGCCAGCAGTTTATGGGGAATACCGCCCCAGCATTTT,CASSLWGIPPQHF
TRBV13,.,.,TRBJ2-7,TGTGCCAGCAGCTTAACCAGGGGTGGCGAGCAGTACTTC,CASSLTRGGEQYF
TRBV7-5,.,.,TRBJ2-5,TGTGCCAGAAGTTTTCGCATCGGGGCAGGCGGTACTGATAAGACCCAGTACTTC,CARSFRIGAGGTDKTQYF
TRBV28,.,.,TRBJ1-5,TGTGCCAGCATTTGGACCGGGGGTCAGCCCCAGCATTTT,CASIWTGGQPQHF
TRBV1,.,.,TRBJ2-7,TGCACCAGCAGCCAAGGTAACCGGATCGGACTAGCGGGGAAAGACTCCTACGAGCAGTACTTC,CTSSQGNRIGLAGKDSYEQYF
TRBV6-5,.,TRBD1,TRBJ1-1,TGTGCCAGCAGTTTGCAGGGGGCTGGCACTGAAGCTTTCTTT,CASSLQGAGTEAFF
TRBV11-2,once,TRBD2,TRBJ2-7,TGTGCCAGCAGCTTTAGCGGGGGCGGGGAGCAGTACTTC,CASSFSGGGEQYF
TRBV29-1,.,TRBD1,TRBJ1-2,TGCAGCGTTGAAGTGGGACAGGGGGCGCACGGCTACACCTTC,CSVEVGQGAHGYTF
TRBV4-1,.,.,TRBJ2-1,TGCGCCAGCAGCCAAGAAGGAGGGAGCTCCTACAATGAGCAGTTCTTC,CASSQEGGSSYNEQFF
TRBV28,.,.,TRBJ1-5,TGTGCCAGCAGTTCAGGGTCCCGCAATCAGCCCCAGCATTTT,CASSSGSRNQPQHF
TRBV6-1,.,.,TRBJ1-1,TGTGCCAGCAGTGAACTGGGGGCGGACACTGAAGCTTTCTTT,CASSELGADTEAFF
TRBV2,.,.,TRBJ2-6,TGTGCCAGCAGTGAACACATCTCTGGGGCCAACGTCCTGACTTTC,CASSEHISGANVLTF
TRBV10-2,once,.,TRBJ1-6,TGCGCCAGCAGCCTTGGACGCATTTCACCCCTCCACTTT,CASSLGRISPLHF
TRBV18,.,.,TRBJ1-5,TGTGCCAGCTCACAGGGGGTTAGCAATCAGCCCCAGCATTTT,CASSQGVSNQPQHF
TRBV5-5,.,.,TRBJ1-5,TGTGCCAGCAGCTTGGATGGACGAAGCAATCAGCCCCAGCATTTT,CASSLDGRSNQPQHF
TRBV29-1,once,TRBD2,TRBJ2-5,TGCAGCGTTGAGGCATCTGGACTAGCGGGGGAGACCCAGTACTTC,CSVEASGLAGETQYF
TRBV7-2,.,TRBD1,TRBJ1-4,TGTGCCAGCAGCCCTCGGACAGGAGCTAATGAAAAACTGTTTTTT,CASSPRTGANEKLFF
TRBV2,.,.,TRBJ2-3,TGTGCCAGCAGTGAACATGGGCGGCGGAGCACAGATACGCAGTATTTT,CASSEHGRRSTDTQYF
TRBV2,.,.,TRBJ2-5,TGTGCCAGCAGTGAAGGGACAGCCCCACGGGAGACCCAGTACTTC,CASSEGTAPRETQYF
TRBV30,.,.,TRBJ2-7,TGTGCCTGGAGTGTACCCTACGAGCAGTACTTC,CAWSVPYEQYF
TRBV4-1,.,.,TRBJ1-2,TGCGCCAGCAGCCCTTCCGGCAGCGCCTATGGCTACACCTTC,CASSPSGSAYGYTF
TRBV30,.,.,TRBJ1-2,TGTGCCTGGAGCAAGGACGGCGTCCCAACTCGGGGCTACACCTTC,CAWSKDGVPTRGYTF
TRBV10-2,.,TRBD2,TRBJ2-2,TGCGCCACCACCTTTAGCGGGAGGGCAACGAACACCGGGGAGCTGTTTTTT,CATTFSGRATNTGELFF
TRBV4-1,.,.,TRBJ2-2,TGCGCCAGCTCCCGATTTTCCGCCGGGGAGCTGTTTTTT,CASSRFSAGELFF
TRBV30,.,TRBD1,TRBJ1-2,TGTGCCTGTGACCCAGGGGGAGGCTACACCTTC,CACDPGGGYTF
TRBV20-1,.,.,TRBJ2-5,TGCAGTGCGAAGTGGGAGACCCAGTACTTC,CSAKWETQYF
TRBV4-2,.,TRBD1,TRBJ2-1,TGTGCCAGCAGCCAAATGGGGACAGGGTCCGGCGCGCAGTTCTTC,CASSQMGTGSGAQFF
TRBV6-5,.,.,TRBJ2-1,TGTGCCAGCAGTTATTTCGGGGCCAGGGGTTACAATGAGCAGTTCTTC,CASSYFGARGYNEQFF
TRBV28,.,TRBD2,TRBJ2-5,TGTGCCAGCAGTTTAGGTCTAGCGGGGGGCTCTGCCCAGGAGACCCAGTACTTC,CASSLGLAGGSAQETQYF
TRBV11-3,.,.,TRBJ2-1,TGTGCCAGCAGCTTGGGGGGCATGTACAATGAGCAGTTCTTC,CASSLGGMYNEQFF
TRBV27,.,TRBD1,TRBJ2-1,TGTGCCAGCAGTTTAAGGACAGGGGACATCAATGAGCAGTTCTTC,CASSLRTGDINEQFF
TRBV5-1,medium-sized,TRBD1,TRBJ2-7,TGCGCCAGCAGCTTGTCCGGACAGGGGCCCTACGAGCAGTACTTC,CASSLSGQGPYEQYF
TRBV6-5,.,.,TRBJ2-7,TGTGCCAGCAGTTATCTCCCCGACTCCTACGAGCAGTACTTC,CASSYLPDSYEQYF
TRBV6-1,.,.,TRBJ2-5,TGTGCCAGCAGTGGAAACAGAGAGACCCAGTACTTC,CASSGNRETQYF
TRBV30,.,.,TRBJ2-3,TGTGCCTGGAGTGCGGGGGCAGATACGCAGTATTTT,CAWSAGADTQYF
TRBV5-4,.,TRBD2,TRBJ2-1,TGTGCCAGCAGCGGGGGAGGGTATGCCTACAATGAGCAGTTCTTC,CASSGGGYAYNEQFF
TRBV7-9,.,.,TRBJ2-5,TGTGCCAGCAGCTCCTTAAATCAAGAGACCCAGTACTTC,CASSSLNQETQYF
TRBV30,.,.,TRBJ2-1,TGTGCCTGGAGTGCCACGGCAGGTGGGCAGTTCTTC,CAWSATAGGQFF
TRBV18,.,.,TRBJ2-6,TGTGCCAGCTCACCTGGTATCGTCTCTGGGGCCAACGTCCTGACTTTC,CASSPGIVSGANVLTF